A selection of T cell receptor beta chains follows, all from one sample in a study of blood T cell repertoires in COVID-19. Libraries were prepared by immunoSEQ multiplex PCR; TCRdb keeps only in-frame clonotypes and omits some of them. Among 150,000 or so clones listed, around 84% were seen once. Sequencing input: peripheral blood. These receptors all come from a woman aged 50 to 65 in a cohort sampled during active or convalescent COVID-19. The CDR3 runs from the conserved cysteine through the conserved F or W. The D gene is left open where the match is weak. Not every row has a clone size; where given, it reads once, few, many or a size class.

CDR3 DNA: TGTGCCAGCAGTGACTCGACTGACACCGGGGAGCTGTTTTTT
CDR3 protein: CASSDSTDTGELFF
V gene: TRBV6-4
CDR3 length: 14
D gene: -
clone size: -
J gene: TRBJ2-2

CDR3 DNA: TGCGCCAGCAGCCAAGATCCCAGGGGAGTCTCCGGGGAGCTGTTTTTT
CDR3 protein: CASSQDPRGVSGELFF
V gene: TRBV4-1
CDR3 length: 16
D gene: -
clone size: -
J gene: TRBJ2-2

CDR3 DNA: TGTGCCAGTAGAACAGGGCCTGAAGCTTTCTTT
CDR3 protein: CASRTGPEAFF
V gene: TRBV19
CDR3 length: 11
D gene: -
clone size: -
J gene: TRBJ1-1

CDR3 DNA: TGCGCCAGCAGCCAAGCCCGGGGGGTCGGAAACACCATATATTTT
CDR3 protein: CASSQARGVGNTIYF
V gene: TRBV4-1
CDR3 length: 15
D gene: -
clone size: -
J gene: TRBJ1-3

CDR3 DNA: TGTGCCAGCAGTCGGGACTACAACACCATATATTTT
CDR3 protein: CASSRDYNTIYF
V gene: TRBV6-5
CDR3 length: 12
D gene: -
clone size: -
J gene: TRBJ1-3

CDR3 DNA: TGTGCCAGCAGCTTATACAGGGCAGGCAATCAGCCCCAGCATTTT
CDR3 protein: CASSLYRAGNQPQHF
V gene: TRBV7-2
CDR3 length: 15
D gene: -
clone size: -
J gene: TRBJ1-5

CDR3 DNA: TGCAGTGCTAGTTTTCCAGGTACTGGAAACACCATATATTTT
CDR3 protein: CSASFPGTGNTIYF
V gene: TRBV20-1
CDR3 length: 14
D gene: -
clone size: -
J gene: TRBJ1-3

CDR3 DNA: TGTGCCAGTAGCTATCATCGGGGACAGGGGACTGAAGCTTTCTTT
CDR3 protein: CASSYHRGQGTEAFF
V gene: TRBV19
CDR3 length: 15
D gene: TRBD1
clone size: -
J gene: TRBJ1-1

CDR3 DNA: TGCGCCAGCAGCTTGTGGTCGGGGACAGATACGCAGTATTTT
CDR3 protein: CASSLWSGTDTQYF
V gene: TRBV5-1
CDR3 length: 14
D gene: -
clone size: once
J gene: TRBJ2-3

CDR3 DNA: TGTGCCTGGAGTGTACTAAGGGCCGGGGGGGGAGGCTACACCTTC
CDR3 protein: CAWSVLRAGGGGYTF
V gene: TRBV30
CDR3 length: 15
D gene: -
clone size: -
J gene: TRBJ1-2

CDR3 DNA: TGTGCCAGCAGTAGATCGCCCCGTAAGAGTCCAAATGAAGCTTTCTTT
CDR3 protein: CASSRSPRKSPNEAFF
V gene: TRBV6-2/TRBV6-3
CDR3 length: 16
D gene: -
clone size: -
J gene: TRBJ1-1

CDR3 DNA: TGCGCCAGCAGCCAAGGGGCGGGTCAAAACGAGCAGTACTTC
CDR3 protein: CASSQGAGQNEQYF
V gene: TRBV4-1
CDR3 length: 14
D gene: -
clone size: -
J gene: TRBJ2-7

CDR3 DNA: TGTGCCAGAAAGGGCCCGGGACAGGGGGAACTTAGGGGAGCCAAAAACATTCAGTACTTC
CDR3 protein: CARKGPGQGELRGAKNIQYF
V gene: TRBV5-3
CDR3 length: 20
D gene: TRBD1
clone size: once
J gene: TRBJ2-4

CDR3 DNA: TGTGCCTGGAGTATAGGACAGGGCACCTATGGCTACACCTTC
CDR3 protein: CAWSIGQGTYGYTF
V gene: TRBV30
CDR3 length: 14
D gene: TRBD1
clone size: once
J gene: TRBJ1-2

CDR3 DNA: TGTGCCAGCAGCCCTAGGACTAGCGGGGGTGGATCAGCCACAGATACGCAGTATTTT
CDR3 protein: CASSPRTSGGGSATDTQYF
V gene: TRBV7-2
CDR3 length: 19
D gene: TRBD2
clone size: -
J gene: TRBJ2-3

CDR3 DNA: TGTGCCAGCAGGGTTCAGGGCACTGAAGCTTTCTTT
CDR3 protein: CASRVQGTEAFF
V gene: TRBV2
CDR3 length: 12
D gene: -
clone size: few
J gene: TRBJ1-1

CDR3 DNA: TGTGCCAGCAGCCCTGACAGGGACGGAAACACCATATATTTT
CDR3 protein: CASSPDRDGNTIYF
V gene: TRBV7-2
CDR3 length: 14
D gene: TRBD1
clone size: -
J gene: TRBJ1-3

CDR3 DNA: TGTGCCAGCAGCTTAACTAGCGGGGGCCCTAGCTCCTACGAGCAGTACTTC
CDR3 protein: CASSLTSGGPSSYEQYF
V gene: TRBV7-8
CDR3 length: 17
D gene: TRBD2
clone size: -
J gene: TRBJ2-7

CDR3 DNA: TGCGCCAGCAGTCAACCGGGGACTAGCGGGGGGGATTCCTACAATGAGCAGTTCTTC
CDR3 protein: CASSQPGTSGGDSYNEQFF
V gene: TRBV23-1
CDR3 length: 19
D gene: TRBD2
clone size: -
J gene: TRBJ2-1

CDR3 DNA: TGTGCCACCAGTGATGTGGGGCAGGATCGGGATGAGCAGTTCTTC
CDR3 protein: CATSDVGQDRDEQFF
V gene: TRBV24-1
CDR3 length: 15
D gene: -
clone size: -
J gene: TRBJ2-1

CDR3 DNA: TGCAGCTCCCTAGAGGGCGAGACCCAGTACTTC
CDR3 protein: CSSLEGETQYF
V gene: TRBV29-1
CDR3 length: 11
D gene: -
clone size: -
J gene: TRBJ2-5

CDR3 DNA: TGTGCCAGTAGCCCGGGACAGGGAAGATCCGAGCCCCAGCATTTT
CDR3 protein: CASSPGQGRSEPQHF
V gene: TRBV19
CDR3 length: 15
D gene: TRBD1
clone size: -
J gene: TRBJ1-5

CDR3 DNA: TGTGCCACCAGTGATTTATCACTAGCGGGGGTACCGGTGGAGACCCAGTACTTC
CDR3 protein: CATSDLSLAGVPVETQYF
V gene: TRBV24-1
CDR3 length: 18
D gene: TRBD2
clone size: -
J gene: TRBJ2-5

CDR3 DNA: TGTGCCAGCAGTCCCTACACCACAGGGGGTGAGACCCAGTACTTC
CDR3 protein: CASSPYTTGGETQYF
V gene: TRBV6-6
CDR3 length: 15
D gene: TRBD1
clone size: -
J gene: TRBJ2-5

CDR3 DNA: TGTGCCAGCAGACCCCTAGCGGGGGGCAACAATGAGCAGTTCTTC
CDR3 protein: CASRPLAGGNNEQFF
V gene: TRBV2
CDR3 length: 15
D gene: TRBD2
clone size: -
J gene: TRBJ2-1

CDR3 DNA: TGTGCCAGCAGCCAAGCCGGACAGTTCTTACCAGATACGCAGTATTTT
CDR3 protein: CASSQAGQFLPDTQYF
V gene: TRBV4-2
CDR3 length: 16
D gene: -
clone size: -
J gene: TRBJ2-3

CDR3 DNA: TGTGCCAGCAGCTTCCAGGGATCCTACAATGAGCAGTTCTTC
CDR3 protein: CASSFQGSYNEQFF
V gene: TRBV7-2
CDR3 length: 14
D gene: -
clone size: few
J gene: TRBJ2-1

CDR3 DNA: TGCGCCAGCAGCCAGGGACAGGCGTTCTACGAGCAGTACTTC
CDR3 protein: CASSQGQAFYEQYF
V gene: TRBV4-3
CDR3 length: 14
D gene: TRBD1
clone size: few
J gene: TRBJ2-7

CDR3 DNA: TGTGCCTGGAGTGAACAAGGAAACACCATATATTTT
CDR3 protein: CAWSEQGNTIYF
V gene: TRBV30
CDR3 length: 12
D gene: -
clone size: -
J gene: TRBJ1-3

CDR3 DNA: TGTGCCAGCAGCCCAGGAGGTTTCTACAATGAGCAGTTCTTC
CDR3 protein: CASSPGGFYNEQFF
V gene: TRBV9
CDR3 length: 14
D gene: -
clone size: -
J gene: TRBJ2-1

CDR3 DNA: TGTGCCAGCAGCCCCCTCCGAGCGGGTGGCTACACCTTC
CDR3 protein: CASSPLRAGGYTF
V gene: TRBV12-3/TRBV12-4
CDR3 length: 13
D gene: -
clone size: -
J gene: TRBJ1-2

CDR3 DNA: TGTGCCAGCAGTGACAAAGGGAGGGTCACTGAAGCTTTCTTT
CDR3 protein: CASSDKGRVTEAFF
V gene: TRBV6-1
CDR3 length: 14
D gene: -
clone size: -
J gene: TRBJ1-1

CDR3 DNA: TGTGCCAGCAGCCAGTTCTCGGGACAGGAAGAGACCCAGTACTTC
CDR3 protein: CASSQFSGQEETQYF
V gene: TRBV11-1
CDR3 length: 15
D gene: TRBD1
clone size: -
J gene: TRBJ2-5

CDR3 DNA: TGTGCCAGCAGCTTAGGATCAGGGGGCAGGGGGGCTTTCTTT
CDR3 protein: CASSLGSGGRGAFF
V gene: TRBV11-2
CDR3 length: 14
D gene: TRBD1
clone size: once
J gene: TRBJ1-1

CDR3 DNA: TGCGCCAGCAGCCAAGTGCCCACAGGTGCAGATACGCAGTATTTT
CDR3 protein: CASSQVPTGADTQYF
V gene: TRBV4-1
CDR3 length: 15
D gene: -
clone size: -
J gene: TRBJ2-3

CDR3 DNA: TGTGCCAGCAGCTATCAACTAGCCATAGGGGAGCTGTTTTTT
CDR3 protein: CASSYQLAIGELFF
V gene: TRBV5-4
CDR3 length: 14
D gene: -
clone size: -
J gene: TRBJ2-2

CDR3 DNA: TGTGCCAGTAGTACCGAAACCGGGACAGGGGGCGAAGTTACGCAGTATTTT
CDR3 protein: CASSTETGTGGEVTQYF
V gene: TRBV19
CDR3 length: 17
D gene: TRBD1
clone size: -
J gene: TRBJ2-3

CDR3 DNA: TGTGCCAGCAGAGATAGGGGGCCGAACACCGGGGAGCTGTTTTTT
CDR3 protein: CASRDRGPNTGELFF
V gene: TRBV14
CDR3 length: 15
D gene: TRBD1
clone size: -
J gene: TRBJ2-2

CDR3 DNA: TGTGCCAGCTCACCGGAGGGCTCTAACACCGGGGAGCTGTTTTTT
CDR3 protein: CASSPEGSNTGELFF
V gene: TRBV18
CDR3 length: 15
D gene: -
clone size: few
J gene: TRBJ2-2

CDR3 DNA: TGCGCCAGCAGCCGCGTTGGCACAGGGTACGAGCAGTACTTC
CDR3 protein: CASSRVGTGYEQYF
V gene: TRBV5-1
CDR3 length: 14
D gene: -
clone size: -
J gene: TRBJ2-7

CDR3 DNA: TGTGCCAGCAGCTTATCTTCCAGGGGGCAAGACACCATATATTTT
CDR3 protein: CASSLSSRGQDTIYF
V gene: TRBV11-2
CDR3 length: 15
D gene: TRBD1
clone size: -
J gene: TRBJ1-3

CDR3 DNA: TGTGCCAGCAGTGAAGGTGGCCAGGGATCAGGTGGCTACACCTTC
CDR3 protein: CASSEGGQGSGGYTF
V gene: TRBV6-1
CDR3 length: 15
D gene: -
clone size: -
J gene: TRBJ1-2

CDR3 DNA: TGCGCCAGCAGCTTGGGACAGGGGATAACCGGGGAGCTGTTTTTT
CDR3 protein: CASSLGQGITGELFF
V gene: TRBV5-1
CDR3 length: 15
D gene: TRBD1
clone size: -
J gene: TRBJ2-2

CDR3 DNA: TGTGCCAGCAGCTTACTCCCCCGGGACAGCTCCTACGAGCAGTACTTC
CDR3 protein: CASSLLPRDSSYEQYF
V gene: TRBV7-6
CDR3 length: 16
D gene: TRBD1
clone size: -
J gene: TRBJ2-7

CDR3 DNA: TGTGCCAGCAGCGAGTTACAGGGGGCGGCCACTGAAGCTTTCTTT
CDR3 protein: CASSELQGAATEAFF
V gene: TRBV9
CDR3 length: 15
D gene: TRBD1
clone size: -
J gene: TRBJ1-1

CDR3 DNA: TGTGCCAGCAGTGCCCAGACAGGGGTGGATGGCTACACCTTC
CDR3 protein: CASSAQTGVDGYTF
V gene: TRBV25-1
CDR3 length: 14
D gene: TRBD1
clone size: many
J gene: TRBJ1-2

CDR3 DNA: TGTGCCAGCAGCCAGACAGGGCCCAACTATGGCTACACCTTC
CDR3 protein: CASSQTGPNYGYTF
V gene: TRBV14
CDR3 length: 14
D gene: TRBD1
clone size: once
J gene: TRBJ1-2

CDR3 DNA: TGCGCCAGCAGCCAAGAAGGGCTAGCGGGGGGCACCGGGGAGCTGTTTTTT
CDR3 protein: CASSQEGLAGGTGELFF
V gene: TRBV4-1
CDR3 length: 17
D gene: TRBD2
clone size: -
J gene: TRBJ2-2

CDR3 DNA: TGCGCCAGCAGCCGCGGAGGGGCGACGCACACTGAAGCTTTCTTT
CDR3 protein: CASSRGGATHTEAFF
V gene: TRBV4-3
CDR3 length: 15
D gene: -
clone size: -
J gene: TRBJ1-1

CDR3 DNA: TGTGCCAGCAGTCTTCAGGCCGGTCAGCCCCAGCATTTT
CDR3 protein: CASSLQAGQPQHF
V gene: TRBV27
CDR3 length: 13
D gene: -
clone size: -
J gene: TRBJ1-5